This TCR beta chain was sequenced for a study of T cell repertoires in cytomegalovirus infection. TCRdb itself ran the reads through MiXCR, one entry per CDR3 protein. The table includes 76,000 or so distinct CDR3 sequences, about 3.8% detected once. This clonotype was recorded at least ten times. J gave up 2 bases and V 5 bases, and 4 bases lay outside the gene matches. The CDR3 totals 14 residues. CDR1 is MRHNA, CDR2 SNTAGT, per germline. The chain joins TRBV6-4 to TRBJ2-3; 7 positions agree with TRBD2. The sample consisted of PBMCs. This sequence originates from a human donor in good health (CMV status not recorded). Some clones in this sample may be carry-over from other donors' samples. CDR3 in DNA: TGTGCCAGCAGTCCCGGGACTACCACAGATACGCAGTATTTT. This translates into CASSPGTTTDTQYF.